This is a list of T cell receptor beta chains from one sample in a study of blood T cell repertoires in COVID-19. The table came from immunoSEQ multiplex PCR; TCRdb's copy has only in-frame clones and leaves some out. The table has about 33,000 clones, roughly 90% seen once. Material for sequencing was peripheral blood. These receptors were obtained from a human donor in a cohort sampled during active COVID-19. CDR3s include the opening cysteine and the closing phenylalanine or tryptophan. A D gene is named only where the DNA matches it firmly.

TRBV29-1,TRBJ2-7,TRBD2,CSVGLAATYEQYF,TGCAGCGTTGGGCTAGCGGCCACCTACGAGCAGTACTTC
TRBV28,TRBJ2-7,.,CASSAPGDGSYEQYF,TGTGCCAGCAGTGCCCCAGGGGACGGCTCCTACGAGCAGTACTTC
TRBV29-1,TRBJ2-1,TRBD1,CSVTGTGDYNEQFF,TGCAGCGTTACCGGGACAGGAGACTACAATGAGCAGTTCTTC
TRBV3-1/TRBV3-2,TRBJ2-7,.,CASSPALRRRSSYEQYF,TGTGCCAGCAGCCCGGCCCTTCGGCGGAGGAGCTCCTACGAGCAGTACTTC
TRBV6-5,TRBJ2-7,.,CASSPGTPGLSEQYF,TGTGCCAGCAGCCCCGGGACACCCGGGCTCTCCGAGCAGTACTTC
TRBV2,TRBJ2-1,.,CASNRVSSYNEQFF,TGTGCCAGCAATCGAGTTAGTTCCTACAATGAGCAGTTCTTC
TRBV3-1/TRBV3-2,TRBJ1-1,TRBD1,CASRRGTVNTEAFF,TGTGCCAGCAGACGCGGGACAGTCAACACTGAAGCTTTCTTT
TRBV7-3,TRBJ2-2,TRBD2,CASSIAGGNTGELFF,TGTGCCAGCTCGATAGCGGGGGGTAACACCGGGGAGCTGTTTTTT
TRBV28,TRBJ1-5,.,CASISGGHQPQHF,TGTGCCAGCATTTCGGGGGGCCATCAGCCCCAGCATTTT
TRBV5-1,TRBJ2-7,.,CASSQWADYEQYF,TGCGCCAGCAGCCAGTGGGCCGACTACGAGCAGTACTTC
TRBV18,TRBJ1-2,TRBD1,CASSPTDRRYGYTF,TGTGCCAGCTCACCCACGGACAGGCGATACGGCTACACCTTC
TRBV12-2,TRBJ2-7,.,CASRPPRGQGYEQYF,TGTGCAAGTCGCCCTCCCAGGGGGCAGGGCTACGAGCAGTACTTC
TRBV11-2,TRBJ1-4,.,CASSFGGGAEEKLFF,TGTGCCAGCAGCTTTGGTGGAGGGGCGGAGGAAAAACTGTTTTTT
TRBV5-1,TRBJ2-3,.,CASSLQGFSTDTQYF,TGCGCCAGCAGCCTACAGGGCTTTAGCACAGATACGCAGTATTTT
TRBV15,TRBJ2-2,.,CATGVVGGSTGELFF,TGTGCCACCGGGGTTGTAGGGGGTTCCACCGGGGAGCTGTTTTTT